This TCR beta chain stems from a study of T cell changes during pregnancy in multiple sclerosis. TCRdb's table, derived via immunoSEQ multiplex PCR, lists solely in-frame clones and lacks some. Counted here are some 64,000 clones, 90% occurring once; the ten biggest clones make up approximately 2%. In its sample, this clone was seen once. Germline-derived CDR1 and CDR2 are MNHEY and SVGAGI. This CDR3 spans 16 amino acids. J gave up 7 bases and V 4 bases, and 12 bases lay outside the gene matches. The specimen comprised peripheral blood, sampled in the second trimester of pregnancy. The sequence derives from a female donor in good health, enrolled as a control in a pregnancy study. The chain recombines TRBV6-5 with TRBJ2-1; 8 bases line up with TRBD2. The CDR3 nucleotides are TGTGCCAGCAGTTCTCCGGGAGGGCCATTTAGAAATGAGCAGTTCTTC. This sequence encodes CASSSPGGPFRNEQFF.